The sequence of this T cell receptor (beta chain) was determined in a study of shared clonotypes between healthy human individuals. Nashville, Tennessee was home to all donors, each a Caucasian adult. The data were produced by immunoSEQ multiplex PCR, yet TCRdb's version contains in-frame clones alone and is incomplete. The sample holds about 490,000 clones, around 80% seen once. This CDR3 region has 14 residues. CDR1 and CDR2 (germline): MRHNA, SNTAGT. Deletions cut 3 bases from V and 0 bases from J, with 7 bases between. This clone has at least ten counts. Its antigen is undetermined. Notes on the study in general: Limited genetic and exposure-history diversity came from having few donors.

Sequenced: PBMCs. This sequence originates from a woman between 40 and 55 years old in good health. Some clones in this sample may be carry-over from other donors' samples. V is TRBV6-4 and J is TRBJ2-3; a possible D gene is TRBD2 (5 bases). Written as DNA, the CDR3 is TGTGCCAGCAGTGAAGGGAGCAGCACAGATACGCAGTATTTT. Translating it yields CASSEGSSTDTQYF.